The 13 T cell receptor beta chains below were found in one sample sequenced in a study of T cells after yellow fever vaccination. TCRdb called the 5' RACE reads again in MiXCR, with one record for every CDR3 protein. The sample shows approximately 350,000 distinct CDR3 sequences, around 10% of them seen only once. This material consisted of PBMCs, taken on the day of the first yellow fever vaccination. These receptor sequences come from a young man who received the YFV17D yellow fever vaccine.

This chain connects TRBV7-9 to TRBJ1-1; TRBD1 aligns across 8 bases. Trimming removed 5 bases from V and 4 bases from J; junction bases left unmatched: 9. Looked up from germline, CDR1 is SEHNR and CDR2 is FQNEAQ (reference sequence). The CDR3 has 15 amino acids. This CDR3 reads CASSRGQGEGTEAFF. CDR3 in DNA: TGTGCCAGCAGCCGAGGACAGGGCGAAGGCACTGAAGCTTTCTTT.

This chain joins TRBV11-2 and TRBJ2-2; 7 nucleotides align to TRBD2. The J segment lost 6 bases and the V segment lost 3 bases, leaving 7 bases of the junction unmatched. From germline, CDR1 is SGHAT and CDR2 FQNNGV. The CDR3 has 15 residues. The CDR3 region is CASSFVAGDAGELFF. The CDR3 DNA follows: TGTGCCAGCAGCTTTGTGGCGGGGGACGCCGGGGAGCTGTTTTTT.

This clonotype was observed at least ten times. The CDR3 region has the DNA TGTGCCAGCAGTTTGAGTGGAGGGGGCTCCTACAATGAGCAGTTCTTC. Translating gives CASSLSGGGSYNEQFF. The V call is TRBV12-3 or TRBV12-4, the J call TRBJ2-1; D tentatively fits TRBD1 or TRBD2 (6 bases each). The CDR3 consists of 16 residues. Between the trimmed V and J ends, which lost 3 bases and 0 bases, there was a span of 12 bases.

As DNA, the CDR3 is TGTGCCAGCAGTGGACTAGACCAAGAGACCCAGTACTTC. This codes for CASSGLDQETQYF. The chain is built from TRBV6-6 and TRBJ2-5, with TRBD2 matching 7 bases. Germline CDR1 is MNHNY and CDR2 is SVGAGI (reference sequence). The CDR3 sequence is 13 residues long. V lost 5 bases and J lost 0; bases outside the gene matches: 0.

This clonotype was observed at least ten times. The V and J genes are TRBV4-3 and TRBJ2-5; 8 nucleotides align to TRBD2. The CDR3 runs to 16 residues. Germline CDR1 LGHNA, CDR2 YSLEER. V was pared by 0 bases and J by 5 bases, with 8 bases of the junction left unmatched. This CDR3 reads CASSQDRLAFGETQYF. The CDR3 DNA is TGCGCCAGCAGCCAAGACCGACTAGCGTTTGGGGAGACCCAGTACTTC.

This clonotype was found many times. The chain joins TRBV5-1 to TRBJ2-3, with 7 bases that match TRBD2. The length of the CDR3 is 16 residues. Trimming at V came to 0 bases and at J to 2 bases, leaving 6 bases not matched to a gene. Germline V gives CDR1 SGHRS, CDR2 YFSETQ. CDR3 nucleotide sequence: TGCGCCAGCAGCTTGGGTGCGGGGGAGTACACAGATACGCAGTATTTT. Translation gives CASSLGAGEYTDTQYF.

The sample holds a few counts of this clonotype. J is TRBJ2-1 and V is TRBV5-1; no definite D call. Trimming took 1 base from V and 7 from J, leaving 15 bases between them. The CDR3 contains 15 residues. Germline V gene data show CDR1 as SGHRS and CDR2 as YFSETQ. CDR3 residues: CASSLRVRLSNEQFF. DNA for the CDR3: TGCGCCAGCAGCTTGCGAGTTAGGCTCAGTAATGAGCAGTTCTTC.

A few counts support this clonotype. The V call is TRBV27, the J call TRBJ2-4, with 11 bases fitting TRBD2. There are 14 residues in the CDR3. Germline lookup yields CDR1 MNHEY and CDR2 SMNVEV (reference sequence). Unmatched junction bases numbered 4, after V lost 6 bases and J lost 6 bases. CDR3 nucleotide sequence: TGTGCCAGCAGCCCGGGACTAGCGGCAAACATTCAGTACTTC. Residues: CASSPGLAANIQYF.

This clonotype was picked up many times. The chain uses TRBV4-3 and TRBJ2-1, with 7 bases aligning to TRBD2. This CDR3 contains 19 residues. V dropped 1 base and J dropped 0; count of bases not matched to a gene: 12. Germline loops: CDR1 LGHNA, CDR2 YSLEER. CDR3 coding DNA: TGCGCCAGCAGCCAAGCGAAGACGGGGGGTCCCTACTCCTACAATGAGCAGTTCTTC. It yields the protein CASSQAKTGGPYSYNEQFF.

This clonotype turned up a few times. J is TRBJ1-1 and V is TRBV12-3 or TRBV12-4, with D tentatively TRBD1 (5 bases). With 7 bases removed from V and 7 bases from J, the gap between germline ends came to 25 bases. The CDR3 is made up of 16 amino acids. In nucleotides, the CDR3 is TGTGCCAGCACCATGGGGCAGGGTCGGGTAGCTGGTGAAGCTTTCTTT. This sequence encodes CASTMGQGRVAGEAFF.

This chain connects TRBV6-6 to TRBJ1-6; D might be TRBD1 (5 bases). The V gene's germline CDR1 is MNHNY and CDR2 SVGAGI (reference sequence). The CDR3 contains 11 residues. Trimming removed 5 bases from V and 14 bases from J, with 10 bases in between. The CDR3 spells CASSPTGTLHF. In DNA form, the CDR3 reads TGTGCCAGCAGTCCAACAGGTACCCTCCACTTT.

The J gene is TRBJ1-5, the V gene TRBV6-2 or TRBV6-3; no firm D call. The V gene lost 5 bases and the J gene lost 5 bases, with 19 bases spanning the gap. CDR1 and CDR2 (germline): MNHEY, SVGEGT. The CDR3 is made up of 16 amino acids. Here the CDR3 reads CASSPGSHVSYQPQHF. In DNA form, the CDR3 reads TGTGCCAGCAGTCCGGGGTCCCATGTCAGTTATCAGCCCCAGCATTTT.

This clonotype was detected a few times. The gene calls are TRBV19 and TRBJ1-5; 8 bases match TRBD1. CDR1 and CDR2 from the germline V gene are LNHDA and SQIVND (reference sequence). V lost 6 bases to trimming and J lost 5 bases; unmatched junction nucleotides: 6. CDR3 size: 14 residues. The CDR3 sequence is CASSSGQAYQPQHF. CDR3 DNA sequence: TGTGCCAGTAGCTCGGGACAGGCTTATCAGCCCCAGCATTTT.